Following are 10 T cell receptor beta chains from one sample sequenced in a study of PD-1 blockade in classical Hodgkin lymphoma. Sequencing used immunoSEQ multiplex PCR; TCRdb keeps in-frame clones, though not all of them. The sample includes 90,000 to 100,000 clones, approximately 78% of them seen just once. Time point indicated: cycle 4 day 1 (C4D1), after 6 weeks of nivolumab. Patients all relapsed after autologous stem cell transplantation, and there was variation in brentuximab vedotin exposure. The sample was peripheral blood mononuclear cells (PBMCs), taken before the fourth cycle of nivolumab. These receptors were collected from a human donor with classical Hodgkin lymphoma.

This clone was detected once. V and J are TRBV10-3 and TRBJ2-3, with D possibly being TRBD1 (5 bases). This CDR3 contains 15 residues. The V end was cut by 3 bases, the J end by 0 bases, with 10 bases between. Germline CDR1 ENHRY, CDR2 SYGVKD. CDR3 sequence: CAISERGFSTDTQYF. Here the CDR3 DNA reads TGTGCCATCAGTGAAAGGGGTTTTAGCACAGATACGCAGTATTTT.

This chain connects TRBV5-1 to TRBJ2-1, with 14 bases aligning to TRBD2. The CDR3 is made up of 18 amino acids. After removal of 1 base from V and 7 bases from J, the junction contained 10 bases not matched to a gene. Germline V gives CDR1 SGHRS, CDR2 YFSETQ. CDR3 residues: CASSLQSPGLAGVNEQFF. The DNA for the CDR3 is TGCGCCAGCAGCTTGCAATCTCCGGGACTAGCGGGAGTAAATGAGCAGTTCTTC.

The chain joins TRBV19 to TRBJ1-4, with unresolved D. V lost 4 bases to trimming and J lost 8 bases, with 11 bases between them. The length of the CDR3 is 13 residues. Germline V gives CDR1 LNHDA, CDR2 SQIVND (reference sequence). CDR3: CASSRETFEKLFF. In nucleotides, the CDR3 is TGTGCCAGTAGTAGGGAGACGTTCGAAAAACTGTTTTTT.

CDR3 protein: CASSSPGRGSSGANVLTF. The CDR3 DNA sequence: TGTGCCAGCAGCTCCCCGGGCAGGGGGAGCTCTGGGGCCAACGTCCTGACTTTC. The V gene is TRBV7-9, the J gene TRBJ2-6, with 7 positions matching TRBD1. The CDR3 contains 18 residues. Germline loops: CDR1 SEHNR, CDR2 FQNEAQ (reference sequence). J was trimmed by 0 bases and V by 4 bases; bases with no gene match: 9.

This chain connects TRBV18 to TRBJ1-1, with unresolved D. This CDR3 comprises 13 residues. Trimming took 3 bases from V and 1 from J, leaving 6 bases between them. Looked up from germline, CDR1 is KGHSH and CDR2 is LQKENI. This CDR3 is CASSPAGNTEAFF. CDR3 nucleotides: TGTGCCAGCTCACCGGCAGGGAACACTGAAGCTTTCTTT.

The J gene is TRBJ1-1, the V gene TRBV19; D gene ambiguous. This CDR3 contains 14 residues. CDR1 and CDR2 from the germline V gene are LNHDA and SQIVND (reference sequence). V was pared by 5 bases and J by 1 base, with 11 bases between. CDR3 residues: CASSPRASNTEAFF. The CDR3 nucleotides read TGTGCCAGTAGTCCCCGAGCCTCGAACACTGAAGCTTTCTTT. Looking up the rest from reference TRBV19 and TRBJ1-1 gives the full variable domain: DGGITQSPKYLFRKEGQNVTLSCEQNLNHDAMYWYRQDPGQGLRLIYYSQIVNDFQKGDIAEGYSVSREKKESFPLTVTSAQKNPTAFYLCASSPRASNTEAFFGQGTRLTVV.

The gene calls are TRBV18 and TRBJ2-1; D is possibly TRBD1 (6 bases). The CDR3 runs 15 residues. CDR1 and CDR2 from the germline V gene are KGHSH and LQKENI. V was clipped by 3 bases and J by 1 base, with 10 bases between them. The CDR3 loop reads CASSPGRGSYNEQFF. As DNA, the CDR3 is TGTGCCAGCTCACCGGGCAGGGGTTCCTACAATGAGCAGTTCTTC.

This chain joins TRBV7-6 and TRBJ1-4, with D tentatively TRBD1 (6 bases). The germline V gene has CDR1 SGHVS and CDR2 FNYEAQ. The CDR3 is made up of 16 amino acids. Between the trimmed V and J ends, which lost 1 base and 6 bases, there was a span of 15 bases. Written as DNA, the CDR3 is TGTGCCAGCAGCTTAGACAGGGTGGGCCAAGATGAAAAACTGTTTTTT. This sequence encodes CASSLDRVGQDEKLFF.

The chain recombines TRBV6-6 with TRBJ2-3; D gene unclear. The V gene lost 7 bases and the J gene lost 2 bases, with 10 bases spanning the gap. The CDR3 consists of 13 residues. Germline CDR1 reads MNHNY; CDR2 reads SVGAGI (reference sequence). CDR3 protein: CASTAQNTDTQYF. The CDR3 region has the DNA TGTGCCAGCACTGCACAGAACACAGATACGCAGTATTTT.

The chain employs TRBV28 and TRBJ1-1, with D possibly matching TRBD1 (6 bases). The V and J ends lost 6 bases and 4 bases respectively, with 24 bases between them. The CDR3 has 17 amino acids. CDR1 and CDR2 (germline): MDHEN, SYDVKM. The CDR3 DNA reads TGTGCCAGCAGGTTACCTTACGCGTCAGGGGACCTCACTGAAGCTTTCTTT. It codes for CASRLPYASGDLTEAFF.